The T cell receptor (beta chain) under discussion was sequenced for a study of T cells in tuberculosis. Measured with immunoSEQ multiplex PCR; TCRdb has only the in-frame clones, and not every one. The sample lists more than 70,000 clones; roughly 93% were seen once. Findings of the study overall: Low-affinity CD1B-GMM tetramer-binding T cells may have been missed.

This clone was observed a single time. Cells were sorted from thawed PBMC rested overnight and stained with GMM-loaded CD1B tetramer, viability dye and anti-CD3. The CD1B tetramers carried C32 glucose monomycolate purified from Rhodococcus equi. From each donor, around 100,000 tetramer-negative cells were sorted. The material sequenced was CD1b-GMM tetramer-negative cells sorted from PBMCs. The TCR was taken from an adult woman with latent tuberculosis.

The CDR3 DNA follows: TGTGCCAGCAGCCAAGAGGGTATCGGGTTTGGCTACACCTTC. This codes for CASSQEGIGFGYTF. The chain carries TRBV4-2 and TRBJ1-2; D gene unclear. Trimming pared 0 bases from V and 7 bases from J, leaving 12 bases between. Germline CDR1 is LGHNA and CDR2 is YNFKEQ. CDR3 length equals 14 residues.